The rows below give T cell receptor beta chains drawn from one sample of a study of lymphopenia after photon versus proton radiotherapy. Method: immunoSEQ multiplex PCR; TCRdb's copy keeps in-frame clones and lacks some. The data hold more than 15,000 clones, with 80% to 90% observed a single time. The sequenced sample was peripheral blood, obtained from a patient treated with proton-based radiotherapy. The receptors were gathered from a woman between 55 and 75 years old with cholangiocarcinoma. Some clones in this sample may be carry-over from other donors' samples. Each CDR3 is given without its conserved first and last residue. Clone sizes are given selectively: once, few, many, or a class where the clone is expanded.

V	size	J	CDR3
TRBV19	NA	TRBJ2-1	ASSGTGTSGYNEQF
TRBV7-6	NA	TRBJ1-1	ASSLRTGLDTEAF
TRBV27	once	TRBJ1-1	ASRQGNTEAF
TRBV2	NA	TRBJ1-1	ASSRQGPNTEAF
TRBV7-9	NA	TRBJ2-1	ASSLALAHEQF
TRBV2	NA	TRBJ2-3	ASSVELAGGSTQY
TRBV7-2	NA	TRBJ1-4	ASSRQGTNEKLF
TRBV7-2	NA	TRBJ2-3	ASSLDVRSPDTQY
TRBV11-3	NA	TRBJ2-7	ASSLAGGDYEQY
TRBV7-2	NA	TRBJ2-1	ASSDDPYTKEQF
TRBV5-1	NA	TRBJ1-2	ASSLAPGQALGGYT
TRBV7-8	NA	TRBJ2-1	ASSLGIYNEQF
TRBV7-2	NA	TRBJ1-5	ASSLTWRQPQH
TRBV9	NA	TRBJ1-1	ASSVGGGVKPVGEAF
TRBV5-8	NA	TRBJ2-1	ASSLERGVLYNEQF
TRBV10-3	once	TRBJ2-7	AISGVGSYEQY
TRBV11-2	NA	TRBJ1-1	ASSLGDRATEAF
TRBV7-2	NA	TRBJ1-4	ASSRTPQDNEKLF
TRBV7-2	NA	TRBJ2-3	ASSAALTDTQY
TRBV6-1	few	TRBJ2-7	ASSESVGDSAYEQY
TRBV5-4	NA	TRBJ2-3	ASSGVSASGRGGDTDTQY
TRBV6-1	NA	TRBJ1-5	ASSEGGQPQH
TRBV7-9	once	TRBJ1-1	ASSLALISPENTEAF
TRBV5-4	NA	TRBJ2-1	ASSSPTGGSEQF
TRBV7-8	NA	TRBJ2-5	ASSGQGIH
TRBV14	NA	TRBJ2-5	ASSQSWGRETQY
TRBV2	NA	TRBJ2-7	ASISGLSYEQY
TRBV6-5	NA	TRBJ1-1	ASTPPGGGTEAF
TRBV6-1	NA	TRBJ2-1	ASSELEGAGAPTNEQF
TRBV20-1	NA	TRBJ2-3	SARDTDTQY
TRBV6-1	NA	TRBJ2-2	ASSEWSGTGELF
TRBV9	NA	TRBJ2-1	ASSVGLAPRAYNEQF
TRBV9	NA	TRBJ2-4	ASAEGLAKNIQY
TRBV29-1	NA	TRBJ2-1	PEPGLASFGRNEQF
TRBV18	NA	TRBJ2-3	ASSPFKGQLADTQY
TRBV2	NA	TRBJ2-7	ASSRTSGGPYEQY
TRBV29-1	NA	TRBJ2-3	SVPEGGSGDTQY
TRBV4-2	NA	TRBJ1-1	ASSQDLEGKEAF
TRBV5-8	NA	TRBJ1-1	ASSSVLEAF
TRBV7-3	NA	TRBJ2-1	ASSSPGGNEQF
TRBV7-9	large	TRBJ1-1	ASSLRDRYEAF
TRBV29-1	NA	TRBJ2-5	SVDSRTGVWTQY
TRBV6-4	NA	TRBJ2-3	ASSYIRGDTQY
TRBV27	NA	TRBJ1-1	ASSSEIRGLGNTEAF
TRBV18	NA	TRBJ1-1	ASSPPGLTEAF
TRBV18	NA	TRBJ1-3	ASSEQRNTIY
TRBV6-5	NA	TRBJ2-7	ASSYGPADGTYEQY
TRBV4-3	once	TRBJ1-2	ASSQGRYGYT